Detailed here is one T cell receptor beta chain. What it binds is unknown. These data originate in a study of shared clonotypes between healthy human individuals. As for the study in general: Donors had three CD4 naive, three CD4 memory, two CD8 naive and one CD8 memory plate apiece. Study conclusions and caveats: Memory subsets generally showed lower estimated richness than naive subsets.

Several immunoSEQ 96-well plates shared each subset's DNA, each plate a replicate. Produced via immunoSEQ multiplex PCR; TCRdb's table is partial and in-frame only. The sample carries about 1,900,000 clones, over 85% recorded once. V was shortened by 0 bases and J by 3 bases, with 6 bases between the two germline ends. Germline V lookup: CDR1 SGHDN, CDR2 FVKESK. CDR3 length: 13 residues. The naive CD8 fraction comprised CD45RO-negative cells positively selected for CCR7 and excluded terminally differentiated effector memory CD45RA+ cells. The chain combines TRBV14 with TRBJ2-7; D gene uncertain. The origin of this receptor is a young man in good health. Sequenced input: naive CD8+ T cells sorted from blood. The DNA of the CDR3 is TGTGCCAGCAGCCAAGATCTCGTCTACGAGCAGTACTTC. Translating gives CASSQDLVYEQYF.